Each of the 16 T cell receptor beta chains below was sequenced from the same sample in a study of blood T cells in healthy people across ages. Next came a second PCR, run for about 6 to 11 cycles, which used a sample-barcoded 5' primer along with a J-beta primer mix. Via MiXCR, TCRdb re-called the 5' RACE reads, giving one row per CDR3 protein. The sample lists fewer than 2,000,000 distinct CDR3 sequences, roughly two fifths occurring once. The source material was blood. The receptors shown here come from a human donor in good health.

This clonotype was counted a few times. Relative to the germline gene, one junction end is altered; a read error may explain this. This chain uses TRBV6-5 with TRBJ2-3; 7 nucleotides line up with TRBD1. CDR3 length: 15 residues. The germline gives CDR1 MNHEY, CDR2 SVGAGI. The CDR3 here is CVSSRTGASTDTQYF. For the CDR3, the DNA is TGTGTCAGCAGTCGAACAGGGGCTAGCACAGATACGCAGTATTTT.

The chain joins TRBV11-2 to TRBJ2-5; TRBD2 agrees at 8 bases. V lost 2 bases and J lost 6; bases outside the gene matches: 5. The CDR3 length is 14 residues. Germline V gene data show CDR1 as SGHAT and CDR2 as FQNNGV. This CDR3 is CASSLFQRGQTQYF. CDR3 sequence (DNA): TGTGCCAGCAGCTTATTCCAGCGGGGGCAGACCCAGTACTTC.

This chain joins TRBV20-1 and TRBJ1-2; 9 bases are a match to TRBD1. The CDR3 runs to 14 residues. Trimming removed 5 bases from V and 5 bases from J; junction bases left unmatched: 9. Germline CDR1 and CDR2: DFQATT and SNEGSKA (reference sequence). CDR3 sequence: CSAGSQGARYGYTF. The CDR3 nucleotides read TGCAGTGCTGGTTCACAGGGGGCGCGGTATGGCTACACCTTC.

The DNA for the CDR3 is TGTGCCAGCAGTGAAGTGCAGCGGGGGGGCCTTTTAGATACGCAGTATTTT. It encodes CASSEVQRGGLLDTQYF. The genes are TRBV2 and TRBJ2-3; 10 nucleotides line up with TRBD2. The CDR3 extends over 17 amino acids. CDR1 SNHLY and CDR2 FYNNEI come from the germline V gene. With 1 base clipped from V and 5 bases from J, the junction kept 9 bases outside the gene matches.

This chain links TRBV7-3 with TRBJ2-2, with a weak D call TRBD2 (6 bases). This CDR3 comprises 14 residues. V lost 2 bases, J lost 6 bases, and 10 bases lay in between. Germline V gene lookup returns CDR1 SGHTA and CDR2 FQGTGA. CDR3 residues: CASSLGRQAGELFF. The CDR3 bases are TGTGCCAGCAGCTTAGGGAGGCAGGCCGGGGAGCTGTTTTTT.

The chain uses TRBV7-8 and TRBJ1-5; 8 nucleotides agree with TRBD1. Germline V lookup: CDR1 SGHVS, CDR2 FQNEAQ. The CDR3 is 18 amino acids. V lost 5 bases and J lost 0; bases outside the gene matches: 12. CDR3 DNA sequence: TGTGCCAGCAGCATTAGGACAGGGACGTTCTATAGCAATCAGCCCCAGCATTTT. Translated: CASSIRTGTFYSNQPQHF.

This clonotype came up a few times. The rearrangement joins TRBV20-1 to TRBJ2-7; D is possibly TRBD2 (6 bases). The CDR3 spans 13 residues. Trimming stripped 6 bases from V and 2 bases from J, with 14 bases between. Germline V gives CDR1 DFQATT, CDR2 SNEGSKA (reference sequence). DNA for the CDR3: TGCAGTGCCCCGGGAGTAGGCGCCTACGAGCAGTACTTC. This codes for CSAPGVGAYEQYF.

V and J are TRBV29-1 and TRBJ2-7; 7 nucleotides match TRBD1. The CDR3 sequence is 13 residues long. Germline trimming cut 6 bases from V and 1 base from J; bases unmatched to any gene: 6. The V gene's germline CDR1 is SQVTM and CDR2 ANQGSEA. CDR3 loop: CSVGTVGSYEQYF. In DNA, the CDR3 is TGCAGCGTCGGGACAGTAGGATCCTACGAGCAGTACTTC.

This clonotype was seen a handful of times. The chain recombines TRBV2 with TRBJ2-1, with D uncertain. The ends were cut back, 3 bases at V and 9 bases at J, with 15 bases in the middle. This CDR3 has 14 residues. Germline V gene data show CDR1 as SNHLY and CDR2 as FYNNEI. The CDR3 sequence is CASSEEPFWGEQFF. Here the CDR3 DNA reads TGTGCCAGCAGTGAGGAACCATTTTGGGGTGAGCAGTTCTTC.

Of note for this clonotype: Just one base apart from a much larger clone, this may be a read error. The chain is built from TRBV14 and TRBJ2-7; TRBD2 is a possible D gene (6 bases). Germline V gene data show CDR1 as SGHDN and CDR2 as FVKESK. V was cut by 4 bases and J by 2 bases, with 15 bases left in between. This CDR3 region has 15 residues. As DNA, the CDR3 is TGTGCCAGCAGCCGGTTGACTGGCGGGACCTACGAGCAGTACTTC. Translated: CASSRLTGGTYEQYF.

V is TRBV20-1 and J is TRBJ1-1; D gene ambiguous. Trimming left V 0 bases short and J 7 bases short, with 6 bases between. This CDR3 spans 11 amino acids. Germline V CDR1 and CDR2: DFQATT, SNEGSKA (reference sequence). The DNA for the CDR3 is TGCAGTGCTAGAGAAGATCATGAAGCTTTCTTT. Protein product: CSAREDHEAFF.

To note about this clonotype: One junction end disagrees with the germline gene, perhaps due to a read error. As DNA, the CDR3 is TGCGCCGGCAGCGGACTAGCGGGGGAACAAGAGACCCAGTACTTC. It codes for CAGSGLAGEQETQYF. V is TRBV5-1 and J is TRBJ2-5, with TRBD2 identical over 13 bases. CDR1 SGHRS and CDR2 YFSETQ come from the germline V gene. The CDR3 has 15 residues.

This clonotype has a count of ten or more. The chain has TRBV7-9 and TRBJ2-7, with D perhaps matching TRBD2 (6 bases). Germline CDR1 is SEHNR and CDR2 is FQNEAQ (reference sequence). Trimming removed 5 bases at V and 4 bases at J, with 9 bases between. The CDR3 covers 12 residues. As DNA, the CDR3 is TGTGCCAGCAGCGTGGGACTGTACGAGCAGTACTTC. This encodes CASSVGLYEQYF.

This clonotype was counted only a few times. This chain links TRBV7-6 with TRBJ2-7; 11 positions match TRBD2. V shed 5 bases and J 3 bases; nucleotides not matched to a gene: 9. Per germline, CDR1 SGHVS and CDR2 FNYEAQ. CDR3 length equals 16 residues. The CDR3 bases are TGTGCCAGCAGCAGGGGCGGTAGCGGGGGGGTCTACGAGCAGTACTTC. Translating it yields CASSRGGSGGVYEQYF.

The CDR3 nucleotides are TGTGCCAGCAGTTACCTGGGGGTAGCCTACAATGAGCAGTTCTTC. As protein: CASSYLGVAYNEQFF. This chain uses TRBV6-5 with TRBJ2-1; TRBD1 or TRBD2 may be the D gene (5 bases each). Germline CDR1 MNHEY, CDR2 SVGAGI. V lost 2 bases, J lost 2 bases, and 10 bases lay in between. This CDR3 comprises 15 residues.

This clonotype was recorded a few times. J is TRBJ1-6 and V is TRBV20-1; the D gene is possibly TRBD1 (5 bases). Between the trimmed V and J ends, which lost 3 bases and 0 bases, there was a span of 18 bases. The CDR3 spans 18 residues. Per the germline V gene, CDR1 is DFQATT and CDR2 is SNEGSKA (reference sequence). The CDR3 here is CSASVEDTRSSYNSPLHF. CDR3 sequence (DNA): TGCAGTGCTAGCGTGGAGGACACCAGGAGCTCCTATAATTCACCCCTCCACTTT.